These 7 T cell receptor beta chains share one sample of origin, sequenced in a study of TIL therapy for anti-PD-1-resistant metastatic lung cancer. This was the immunoSEQ v3 assay. Sequencing used immunoSEQ multiplex PCR; TCRdb keeps in-frame clones, though not all of them. The profile covers around 7,000 clones, with roughly three fifths appearing a single time and approximately 8.4% taken by the ten largest. Documented time point: pre-treatment sample, taken before nivolumab and TIL therapy. Tumor tissue came from excised metastases, mostly pleural nodules or supraclavicular lymph nodes. This specimen was tumor tissue, taken at baseline. The receptors were gathered from a person aged 25-79 years with non-small cell lung cancer.

Judged by abundance, this clone is large (0.1 to 1%). The chain employs TRBV6-5 and TRBJ1-3, with 9 bases aligning to TRBD1. The CDR3 consists of 15 residues. The J segment lost 3 bases and the V segment lost 6 bases, leaving 6 bases of the junction unmatched. The germline V gene encodes CDR1 MNHEY and CDR2 SVGAGI. CDR3 nucleotides: TGTGCCAGCAGGGACGGGACAGGGAATGGAAACACCATATATTTT. Translated: CASRDGTGNGNTIYF.

This chain connects TRBV6-5 to TRBJ1-3; D is perhaps TRBD1 (6 bases). Germline CDR1 MNHEY, CDR2 SVGAGI. V was trimmed by 6 bases and J by 1 base, leaving 10 bases between them. This CDR3 has 14 residues. The CDR3 DNA follows: TGTGCCAGCAGACAACAGGGTTCTGGAAACACCATATATTTT. Translating gives CASRQQGSGNTIYF.

The count of this clone is one. The CDR3 nucleotides read TGTGCCAGCAGTGACTCTAGCGGGGGGGCAGATACGCAGTATTTT. It encodes CASSDSSGGADTQYF. The V call is TRBV6-4, the J call TRBJ2-3, with 11 bases matching TRBD2. This CDR3 comprises 15 residues. V gave up 0 bases and J gave up 4 bases; unmatched junction bases: 0. Germline-derived CDR1 and CDR2 are MRHNA and SNTAGT.

This clone was detected only a few times. The genes are TRBV7-2 and TRBJ1-2; D might be TRBD1 (6 bases). CDR1 and CDR2 (germline): SGHTA, FQGNSA. The CDR3 runs to 15 residues. Trimming removed 0 bases at V and 3 bases at J, with 11 bases between. CDR3 protein: CASSLARTDYYGYTF. The CDR3 DNA reads TGTGCCAGCAGCTTAGCGAGGACAGATTACTATGGCTACACCTTC.

The chain combines TRBV18 with TRBJ2-1; perhaps D is TRBD1 or TRBD2 (5 bases each). This CDR3 is 15 amino acids long. Per germline, CDR1 KGHSH and CDR2 LQKENI. V was clipped by 3 bases and J by 5 bases, with 14 bases between them. CDR3 coding DNA: TGTGCCAGCTCACCTGTACTGGGGACCGACAATGAGCAGTTCTTC. Translating it yields CASSPVLGTDNEQFF.

The table lists this clone with a few counts. The chain carries TRBV3-1 (or the pseudogene TRBV3-2) and TRBJ2-2; 11 bases align to TRBD2. Germline V gives CDR1 LGHDT, CDR2 YNNKEL (reference sequence). V lost 6 bases and J lost 3; bases outside the gene matches: 9. CDR3 length equals 17 residues. The CDR3 is CASSPILAGADTGELFF. The CDR3 DNA is TGTGCCAGCAGTCCCATACTAGCGGGGGCCGACACCGGGGAGCTGTTTTTT.

This chain links TRBV19 with TRBJ2-7, with 7 nucleotides matching TRBD2. This CDR3 has 15 residues. Looked up from germline, CDR1 is LNHDA and CDR2 is SQIVND (reference sequence). Trimming at V came to 7 bases and at J to 4 bases, leaving 13 bases not matched to a gene. CDR3 in amino acids: CASNERGGKIYEQYF. The DNA of the CDR3 is TGTGCCAGTAATGAGCGGGGCGGGAAAATTTACGAGCAGTACTTC.